Sequencing of this TCR beta chain was carried out in a study of human T cells and chemical hapten exposure. About the study: Affected patients, primarily female, had alopecia areata, totalis or universalis.

Study-level findings and limits: The study found that PT1 expanded TCR counts correlated positively with patch test score. Each of the donors had alopecia, so their immune responses may not resemble those of healthy people.

The time point: pre-sensitization, week 0. Treatment described: therapeutic diphenylcyclopropenone sensitization with weekly scalp DPC. Each patch-test visit's blood sample preceded patch application. MiXCR, run by TCRdb on the RACE reads, gives a single entry per CDR3 protein. This table holds 85,000 to 120,000 distinct CDR3 sequences, around 10% found once. This clonotype was seen more than once but under ten times. As yet, its antigen is unknown. Specimen: whole blood, collected in connection with sensitization to the hapten diphenylcyclopropenone (DPC). This TCR was recovered from a woman aged 45-65 years with alopecia areata. Some clones in this sample may be carry-over from other donors' samples.

In nucleotides, the CDR3 is TGTGCCAGCAGCCATACAGGGTCGGGGTTATACAATGAGCAGTTCTTC. Amino acids: CASSHTGSGLYNEQFF. The rearrangement links TRBV3-1 to TRBJ2-1, with D perhaps TRBD1 (6 bases). The length of the CDR3 is 16 residues. The V gene's germline CDR1 is LGHDT and CDR2 YNNKEL (reference sequence). Between the trimmed V and J ends, which lost 3 bases and 4 bases, there was a span of 16 bases.